The 11 T cell receptor beta chains presented below share a single source sample, sequenced in a study of blood T cell repertoires in COVID-19. Profiling relied on immunoSEQ multiplex PCR, and the TCRdb table lists in-frame clones only, not all of them. The sample shows hundreds of thousands of clones, more than 75% of them seen only once. Input material: peripheral blood. The receptors come from a man aged 50-59 years with COVID-19, enrolled during active disease.

The chain uses TRBV30 and TRBJ2-7; D ambiguous. Germline-derived CDR1 and CDR2 are GTSNPN and SVGIG (reference sequence). The CDR3 is 13 amino acids. Trimming removed 4 bases at V and 1 base at J, with 11 bases between. The chain's CDR3 is CAWKNPSSYEQYF. CDR3 in DNA: TGTGCCTGGAAGAATCCTAGTTCCTACGAGCAGTACTTC.

This chain links TRBV15 with TRBJ2-1, with D possibly matching TRBD1 (7 bases). The germline CDR1 and CDR2 sequences are LNHNV and YYDKDF (reference sequence). V dropped 10 bases and J dropped 2 bases, with 15 bases sitting between them. CDR3 size: 14 residues. The CDR3 sequence is CASGQGGAYNEQFF. The CDR3 nucleotides are TGTGCCAGTGGCCAGGGGGGAGCCTACAATGAGCAGTTCTTC.

CDR3 sequence (DNA): TGTGCCAGCAGTCGAGGACAGGCCCCCGGGGAGCTGTTTTTT. Its protein is CASSRGQAPGELFF. This chain uses TRBV5-4 with TRBJ2-2, with 7 nucleotides matching TRBD1. The germline CDR1 and CDR2 sequences are SGHNT and YYREEE (reference sequence). The CDR3 sequence is 14 residues long. Trimming removed 5 bases from V and 6 bases from J; junction bases left unmatched: 7.

This clone appeared a few times. CDR3 DNA: TGTGCCAGCAGCCAAGGGACAGTCAATCAGCCCCAGCATTTT. Translation: CASSQGTVNQPQHF. This chain connects TRBV3-1 (or the pseudogene TRBV3-2) to TRBJ1-5, with D possibly TRBD1 on 6 matching bases. The CDR3 loop spans 14 amino acids. Germline V gene lookup returns CDR1 LGHDT and CDR2 YNNKEL (reference sequence). Trimming stripped 1 base from V and 3 bases from J, with 7 bases between.

The genes are TRBV3-1 (or the pseudogene TRBV3-2) and TRBJ2-7; no clear D. Germline V CDR1 and CDR2: LGHDT, YNNKEL (reference sequence). This CDR3 has 15 residues. Between the trimmed V and J ends, which lost 1 base and 0 bases, there was a span of 10 bases. The CDR3 loop reads CASSQGRTSSYEQYF. The CDR3, as DNA: TGTGCCAGCAGCCAAGGGAGAACTTCCTCCTACGAGCAGTACTTC.

This clone has only a few counts. The rearrangement joins TRBV13 to TRBJ1-4; the match to TRBD1 covers 8 bases. J was trimmed by 7 bases and V by 5 bases; bases with no gene match: 6. CDR1 and CDR2 from the germline V gene are PRHDT and FYEKMQ (reference sequence). CDR3 length: 14 amino acids. The CDR3 nucleotides read TGTGCCAGCAGCCTCACAGGGGGTACTGAAAAACTGTTTTTT. It codes for CASSLTGGTEKLFF.

The V call is TRBV2, the J call TRBJ2-1; D perhaps matches TRBD2 (6 bases). V lost 1 base and J 14 bases, leaving 18 bases between the germline ends. Germline values: CDR1 SNHLY, CDR2 FYNNEI. The CDR3 runs to 14 residues. CDR3 in amino acids: CASSEVSVTEREFF. The DNA for the CDR3 is TGTGCCAGCAGTGAAGTAAGCGTTACGGAGCGGGAGTTCTTC.

This clone was recorded a few times. The chain uses TRBV3-1 (or the pseudogene TRBV3-2) and TRBJ1-1; D call uncertain. Germline CDR1 is LGHDT and CDR2 is YNNKEL (reference sequence). This CDR3 region has 16 residues. Trimming cost V 3 bases and J 4 bases, with 18 bases left between them. CDR3 nucleotide sequence: TGTGCCAGCAGCCACCCCCCCGGGGTCGGCGGCACTGAAGCTTTCTTT. The encoded protein is CASSHPPGVGGTEAFF.

Note on this clone: The same CDR3 can be traced to other DNA sequences in this sample. The chain carries TRBV5-1 and TRBJ2-7; 7 bases are shared with TRBD1. V trimming: 0 bases; J trimming: 1 base; junction bases outside the gene matches: 1. Germline V lookup: CDR1 SGHRS, CDR2 YFSETQ. The CDR3 contains 14 residues. In DNA form, the CDR3 reads TGCGCCAGCAGCTTGGCGACAGGGTCCTACGAGCAGTACTTC. It encodes CASSLATGSYEQYF.

The chain is built from TRBV6-5 and TRBJ2-7; 8 nucleotides match TRBD1. This CDR3 has 16 amino acids. Germline trimming cut 4 bases from V and 2 bases from J; bases unmatched to any gene: 10. Germline V lookup: CDR1 MNHEY, CDR2 SVGAGI. The CDR3 loop is CASSSTQGQGPYEQYF. CDR3 coding DNA: TGTGCCAGCAGTTCCACTCAAGGACAGGGTCCCTACGAGCAGTACTTC.

The CDR3 is CASSLAFDRGRRNEQFF. The DNA for the CDR3 is TGTGCCAGCAGCTTAGCGTTCGACAGGGGGCGTCGTAATGAGCAGTTCTTC. This rearrangement joins TRBV7-9 to TRBJ2-1, with 10 bases identical to TRBD1. CDR1 is SEHNR, CDR2 FQNEAQ, per germline (reference sequence). Trimming cost V 0 bases and J 7 bases; bases outside gene matches: 9. This CDR3 contains 17 residues.